The present T cell receptor (beta chain) was sequenced within a study of shared clonotypes between healthy human individuals. TCRdb's copy holds only in-frame clones and misses some; the assay was immunoSEQ multiplex PCR. The sample contains some 2,000,000 clones, around 95% of which appear only once. None of the donors, who were healthy HIV-negative adults, had recently had acute infections or vaccinations. This CDR3 spans 15 amino acids. Germline CDR1 and CDR2: MDHEN and SYDVKM. The V end was cut by 2 bases, the J end by 8 bases, with 18 bases between. This chain connects TRBV28 to TRBJ1-2, with D hard to call. The sequence derives from a man aged 18 to 29 in good health. The material sequenced was naive CD4+ T cells sorted from blood. Regarding subset: CD45RA+ positively selected. This CDR3 reads CASSLAALGEGGYTF. CDR3 coding DNA: TGTGCCAGCAGTTTAGCGGCATTGGGAGAAGGGGGCTACACCTTC.